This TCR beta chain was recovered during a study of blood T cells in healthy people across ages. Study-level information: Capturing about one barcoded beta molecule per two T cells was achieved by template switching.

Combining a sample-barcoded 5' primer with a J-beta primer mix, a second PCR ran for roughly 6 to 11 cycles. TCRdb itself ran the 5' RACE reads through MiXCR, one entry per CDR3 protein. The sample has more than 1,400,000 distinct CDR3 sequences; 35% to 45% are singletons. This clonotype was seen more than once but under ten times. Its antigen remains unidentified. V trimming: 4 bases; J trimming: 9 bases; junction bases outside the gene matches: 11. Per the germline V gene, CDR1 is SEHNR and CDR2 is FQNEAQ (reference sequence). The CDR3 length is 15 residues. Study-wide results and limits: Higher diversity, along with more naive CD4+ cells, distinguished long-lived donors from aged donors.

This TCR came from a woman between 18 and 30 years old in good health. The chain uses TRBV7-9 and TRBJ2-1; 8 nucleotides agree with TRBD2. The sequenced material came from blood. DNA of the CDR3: TGTGCCAGCAGCTCTCCGGGACTAGGCTCTGGTGAGCAGTTCTTC. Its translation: CASSSPGLGSGEQFF.